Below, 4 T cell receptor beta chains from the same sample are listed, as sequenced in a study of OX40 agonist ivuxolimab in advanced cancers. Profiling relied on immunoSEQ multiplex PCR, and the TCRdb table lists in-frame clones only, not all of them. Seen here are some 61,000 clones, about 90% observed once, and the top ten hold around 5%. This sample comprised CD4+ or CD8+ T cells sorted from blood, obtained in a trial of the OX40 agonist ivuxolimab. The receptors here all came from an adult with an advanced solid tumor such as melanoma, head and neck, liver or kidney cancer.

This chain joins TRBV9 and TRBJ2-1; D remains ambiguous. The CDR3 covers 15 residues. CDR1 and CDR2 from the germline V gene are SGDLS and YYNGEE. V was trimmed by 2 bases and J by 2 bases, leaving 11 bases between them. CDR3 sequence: CASSVRADPYNEQFF. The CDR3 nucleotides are TGTGCCAGCAGCGTTAGGGCAGACCCCTACAATGAGCAGTTCTTC.

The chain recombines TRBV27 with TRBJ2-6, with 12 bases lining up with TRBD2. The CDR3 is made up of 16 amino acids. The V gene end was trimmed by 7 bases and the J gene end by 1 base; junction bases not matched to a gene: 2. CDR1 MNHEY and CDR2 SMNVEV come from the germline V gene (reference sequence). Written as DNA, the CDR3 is TGTGCCAGCAAGCTAGCGGGAGGGTCTGGGGCCAACGTCCTGACTTTC. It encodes CASKLAGGSGANVLTF.

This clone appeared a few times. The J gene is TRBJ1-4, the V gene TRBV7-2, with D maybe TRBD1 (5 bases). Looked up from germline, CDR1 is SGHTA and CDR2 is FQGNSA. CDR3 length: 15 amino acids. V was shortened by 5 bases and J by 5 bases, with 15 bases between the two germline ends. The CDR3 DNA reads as TGTGCCAGCAGCCCCCGACAGACCCAGAATGAAAAACTGTTTTTT. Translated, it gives CASSPRQTQNEKLFF. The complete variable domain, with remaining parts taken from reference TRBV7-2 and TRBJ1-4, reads GAGVSQSPSNKVTEKGKDVELRCDPISGHTALYWYRQSLGQGLEFLIYFQGNSAPDKSGLPSDRFSAERTGGSVSTLTIQRTQQEDSAVYLCASSPRQTQNEKLFFGSGTQLSVL.

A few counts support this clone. The chain's CDR3 is CASSLGLADTGELFF. CDR3 DNA sequence: TGTGCCAGCAGCTTAGGGCTAGCGGACACCGGGGAGCTGTTTTTT. This chain joins TRBV11-3 and TRBJ2-2; 7 bases are shared with TRBD2. The CDR3 totals 15 residues. Germline CDR1 and CDR2: SGHNT and YENEEA. The trim removed 1 base at V and 3 bases at J, leaving 2 bases unmatched.